Listed below are T cell receptor beta chains from one sample, sequenced in a study of T cell changes during pregnancy in multiple sclerosis. Generated by immunoSEQ multiplex PCR, the TCRdb table keeps only in-frame clones and is missing some. The data contain tens of thousands of clones, roughly 87% of them seen just once; the ten biggest clones take up about 1.2%. The sequencing used CD4+ T cells from peripheral blood mononuclear cells, collected in the first trimester of pregnancy. All receptors come from a female donor with multiple sclerosis, enrolled in a pregnancy study. The CDR3 runs from the conserved cysteine through the conserved F or W. Each record gives: clone size, V gene, J gene, D gene, CDR3 DNA, CDR3 protein. D genes are given only for firm matches. Rows may omit the clone size; those that give it use once, few, many or a size class.

clone_size: .; v_call: TRBV6-1; j_call: TRBJ2-3; d_call: TRBD2; cdr3_nt: TGTGCCAGCAGGGAGTTAGCGGGAGGCACAGATACGCAGTATTTT; cdr3_aa: CASRELAGGTDTQYF
clone_size: .; v_call: TRBV10-1; j_call: TRBJ1-1; d_call: .; cdr3_nt: TGCGCCAGCAGTGAGTCGGGGGCCGGTGGCACTGAAGCTTTCTTT; cdr3_aa: CASSESGAGGTEAFF
clone_size: .; v_call: TRBV30; j_call: TRBJ2-7; d_call: TRBD2; cdr3_nt: TGTGCCTGGAGTCACGGGACTAGCGACGAGCAGTACTTC; cdr3_aa: CAWSHGTSDEQYF
clone_size: once; v_call: TRBV28; j_call: TRBJ2-2; d_call: .; cdr3_nt: TGTGCCAGCAGTTTAAGTAGAGGAACGGGCACCGGGGAGCTGTTTTTT; cdr3_aa: CASSLSRGTGTGELFF
clone_size: medium-sized; v_call: TRBV7-2; j_call: TRBJ2-2; d_call: TRBD2; cdr3_nt: TGTGCCAGCAGCTTAGGTCCGGGAGGGAACACCGGGGAGCTGTTTTTT; cdr3_aa: CASSLGPGGNTGELFF
clone_size: .; v_call: TRBV6-5; j_call: TRBJ1-6; d_call: TRBD1; cdr3_nt: TGTGCCAGCAGTTACAATGGGGGACAGTCCAATTCACCCCTCCACTTT; cdr3_aa: CASSYNGGQSNSPLHF
clone_size: .; v_call: TRBV6-1; j_call: TRBJ2-5; d_call: .; cdr3_nt: TGTGCCAGCAGTGAAATGGTAGTACAAGAGACCCAGTACTTC; cdr3_aa: CASSEMVVQETQYF
clone_size: .; v_call: TRBV6-5; j_call: TRBJ2-5; d_call: .; cdr3_nt: TGTGCCAGCTTCAACCTCGGGGAGACCCAGTACTTC; cdr3_aa: CASFNLGETQYF
clone_size: .; v_call: TRBV5-1; j_call: TRBJ2-1; d_call: TRBD2; cdr3_nt: TGCGCCAGCAGCTCAGGACTAGCGGGCTACAATGAGCAGTTCTTC; cdr3_aa: CASSSGLAGYNEQFF
clone_size: .; v_call: TRBV4-1; j_call: TRBJ1-1; d_call: .; cdr3_nt: TGCGCCAGCAGCCAAGAGGTTTCCGGGGGTCACACTGAAGCTTTCTTT; cdr3_aa: CASSQEVSGGHTEAFF
clone_size: .; v_call: TRBV7-3; j_call: TRBJ2-3; d_call: .; cdr3_nt: TGTGCCAGCAGCTTAGGGTCGGTTAGACGCGCACAGAGCACAGATACGCAGTATTTT; cdr3_aa: CASSLGSVRRAQSTDTQYF
clone_size: .; v_call: TRBV27; j_call: TRBJ2-3; d_call: TRBD2; cdr3_nt: TGTGCCAGCAGACTAGCGGGAGATGCAGATACGCAGTATTTT; cdr3_aa: CASRLAGDADTQYF